Sequencing of this TCR beta chain was carried out in a study of T cells in Graves' hyperthyroidism and ophthalmopathy. Findings and limits, study-wide: Peripheral blood also featured most of the thyroid clonotypes expanded above 0.001.

Amplification of TCR beta CDR3 regions used RNA as the template. Initially, a first-round RT-PCR of the TCR CDR3 employed the HTBI primer set. TCRdb independently ran MiXCR on the multiplex PCR reads; one entry per CDR3 protein. The data show 490,000 or so distinct CDR3 sequences, roughly 16% seen once. In regard to this clonotype: What it binds is not known.

V gave up 2 bases and J gave up 4 bases, with 13 bases separating them. The CDR3 contains 15 residues. The germline gives CDR1 MNHEY, CDR2 SVGEGT. PBMCs were collected from a roughly 10 ml volume of fresh peripheral blood. The chain uses TRBV6-2 or TRBV6-3 and TRBJ2-3; D not resolved. Source material: blood. This clonotype was sampled from a woman in her 30s with Graves' ophthalmopathy. Here the CDR3 reads CASSYAPARADTQYF. CDR3 nucleotide sequence: TGTGCCAGCAGTTACGCACCAGCCCGCGCAGATACGCAGTATTTT.